The sequence of this T cell receptor (beta chain) was determined in a study of blood T cell repertoires in COVID-19. Turning to the study itself: Sources were T cells, B-cell-depleted T cells, or PBMCs; the material itself was cDNA or gDNA.

The CDR3 runs 15 residues. Per the germline V gene, CDR1 is SGHTA and CDR2 is FQGNSA. V was shortened by 0 bases and J by 2 bases, with 10 bases between the two germline ends. TCRdb's table, derived via immunoSEQ multiplex PCR, lists solely in-frame clones and lacks some. This sample has around 300,000 clones, with 80% to 90% found just once. The sequencing input was peripheral blood. This clonotype was obtained from a young man with active or convalescent COVID-19. This chain uses TRBV7-2 with TRBJ1-1; D perhaps matches TRBD1 (5 bases). The CDR3 nucleotides are TGTGCCAGCAGCTTAGCGGCCAGGGCCAACACTGAAGCTTTCTTT. This codes for CASSLAARANTEAFF.